Shown below are 13 T cell receptor beta chains from a single sample sequenced in a study of blood T cells in healthy people across ages. It was with a sample-barcoded 5' primer and a J-beta primer mix that a second PCR of roughly 7 to 11 cycles was run. TCRdb reprocessed the 5' RACE reads with MiXCR, giving one entry per CDR3 protein. The data contain 650,000 to 1,000,000 distinct CDR3 sequences, roughly 35% of them seen just once; the ten biggest clones take up about an eighth. The source material was blood. The receptors were sampled from a man younger than 35 in good health.

This chain links TRBV6-2 or TRBV6-3 with TRBJ2-3, with D unclear. The CDR3 is 15 amino acids. Germline assignment: CDR1 MNHEY and CDR2 SVGEGT. V gave up 0 bases and J gave up 6 bases, with 13 bases separating them. The CDR3 nucleotides are TGTGCCAGCAGTTACTCGAGACCCCCCAGTGATACGCAGTATTTT. This sequence encodes CASSYSRPPSDTQYF.

In its sample, this clonotype was seen a few times. This chain links TRBV4-1 with TRBJ2-1, with D perhaps TRBD1 (5 bases). Looked up from germline, CDR1 is MGHRA and CDR2 is YSYEKL. V lost 2 bases to trimming and J lost 8 bases, with 13 bases between them. There are 14 residues in the CDR3. CDR3 sequence reads: CASSQMTVWDEQFF. CDR3 DNA: TGCGCCAGCAGCCAAATGACAGTATGGGATGAGCAGTTCTTC.

This chain connects TRBV7-9 to TRBJ2-1; D perhaps matches TRBD2 (7 bases). V was trimmed by 6 bases and J by 4 bases, leaving 22 bases between them. The CDR3 consists of 17 residues. Germline assignment: CDR1 SEHNR and CDR2 FQNEAQ (reference sequence). CDR3 residues: CASSPFKGGGVYNEQFF. The CDR3 DNA reads TGTGCCAGCAGTCCCTTCAAGGGAGGGGGGGTGTACAATGAGCAGTTCTTC.

The V call is TRBV12-3 or TRBV12-4, the J call TRBJ2-3, with D unresolved. Trimming shortened V by 6 bases and J by 6 bases, and 10 bases separated the two germline ends. There are 12 residues in the CDR3. DNA for the CDR3: TGTGCCAGCAGCCCCCAGGAGGATACGCAGTATTTT. It yields the protein CASSPQEDTQYF.

This clonotype has only a few counts. The J gene is TRBJ2-1, the V gene TRBV6-6, with D perhaps matching TRBD1 (5 bases). The germline gives CDR1 MNHNY, CDR2 SVGAGI (reference sequence). This CDR3 comprises 12 residues. V lost 2 bases to trimming and J lost 10 bases, with 9 bases between them. The CDR3 is CASSYQGREQFF. DNA of the CDR3: TGTGCCAGCAGTTACCAGGGAAGGGAGCAGTTCTTC.

This clonotype occurred a few times. The chain has TRBV7-2 and TRBJ2-6; D unresolved. Trimming removed 4 bases from V and 0 bases from J, with 13 bases in between. The CDR3 is 17 residues long. In germline, CDR1 is SGHTA, CDR2 FQGNSA. The CDR3 loop reads CASSSPVLASGANVLTF. In nucleotides, the CDR3 is TGTGCCAGCAGCTCCCCGGTCCTTGCCTCTGGGGCCAACGTCCTGACTTTC.

This clonotype was counted at least ten times. This chain uses TRBV12-3 or TRBV12-4 with TRBJ1-2, with a weak D call TRBD1 (6 bases). V shed 7 bases and J shed 4 bases, with 19 bases lying between them. The CDR3 has 15 amino acids. The DNA of the CDR3 is TGTGCCAGCACCATCGGGGGCGGGGGACCCTATGGCTACACCTTC. Translation: CASTIGGGGPYGYTF.

This chain links TRBV7-2 with TRBJ2-1; 9 bases are a match to TRBD2. The CDR3 is made up of 15 amino acids. The trim removed 1 base at V and 8 bases at J, leaving 6 bases unmatched. Germline V gives CDR1 SGHTA, CDR2 FQGNSA. Here the CDR3 DNA reads TGTGCCAGCAGCTTAGGGCGAGCGGGGGGCTATGAGCAGTTCTTC. Protein: CASSLGRAGGYEQFF.

The chain combines TRBV27 with TRBJ1-6; D gene uncertain. This CDR3 region has 14 residues. V shed 2 bases and J shed 7 bases, with 9 bases lying between them. Germline values: CDR1 MNHEY, CDR2 SMNVEV (reference sequence). The CDR3 bases are TGTGCCAGCAGTTTAGCCGGGTCGAATTCACCCCTCCACTTT. It encodes CASSLAGSNSPLHF.

This clonotype occurred a few times. The genes are TRBV12-3 or TRBV12-4 and TRBJ1-1, with D unresolved. The ends were cut back, 2 bases at V and 11 bases at J, with 18 bases in the middle. This CDR3 spans 14 amino acids. This chain's CDR3 is CASSLRAGLWAAFF. CDR3 nucleotide sequence: TGTGCCAGCAGTTTAAGGGCGGGCCTGTGGGCTGCTTTCTTT.

The rearrangement uses TRBV15 and TRBJ1-6, with 8 bases identical to TRBD1. CDR1 is LNHNV, CDR2 YYDKDF, per germline (reference sequence). With 0 bases clipped from V and 7 bases from J, the junction kept 11 bases outside the gene matches. This CDR3 is 18 amino acids long. The CDR3 DNA reads as TGTGCCACCAGCAGAGATCTATTGAAACAGGGGGGCAATTCACCCCTCCACTTT. This encodes CATSRDLLKQGGNSPLHF.

The chain couples TRBV13 to TRBJ2-3; a weak D match, TRBD2 (5 bases). The germline V and J ends were trimmed by 5 bases and 5 bases, with 14 bases remaining between them. Germline assignment: CDR1 PRHDT and CDR2 FYEKMQ (reference sequence). CDR3 size: 14 residues. CDR3 in amino acids: CASSVRRVGDTQYF. CDR3 in DNA: TGTGCCAGCAGCGTACGGCGGGTAGGAGATACGCAGTATTTT.

This clonotype was counted a few times. This chain links TRBV10-3 with TRBJ2-3; TRBD1 might be the D (6 bases). CDR1 and CDR2 from the germline V gene are ENHRY and SYGVKD. CDR3 length: 15 residues. V was pared by 4 bases and J by 4 bases, with 15 bases between. CDR3 amino acids: CAISGPGDSADTQYF. CDR3 DNA sequence: TGTGCCATCAGTGGCCCAGGGGATAGCGCAGATACGCAGTATTTT.